These T cell receptor beta chains were read from a single sample in a study of T cells in Graves' hyperthyroidism and ophthalmopathy. TCRdb ran MiXCR on the multiplex PCR reads and lists one entry per CDR3 protein. The sample lists hundreds of thousands of distinct CDR3 sequences, around 15% occurring once. Sequencing was carried out using blood. Receptor source: a woman younger than 30 with Graves' hyperthyroidism. Each CDR3 is given with its conserved first and last residue. Each record gives: V gene, CDR3 length, clone size, D gene, J gene, CDR3 DNA, CDR3 protein. A D gene is named only where the DNA matches it firmly. The size of a clone is reported for some rows only, either as once, few or many, or as a class for expanded clones.

TRBV27,16,many,TRBD2,TRBJ2-2,TGTGCCAGCAGTTTAGGCCTAGCGGTTAACACCGGGGAGCTGTTTTTT,CASSLGLAVNTGELFF
TRBV5-1,15,many,-,TRBJ1-1,TGCGCCAGCAGCTTGGGGGGATCGAGGTACACTGAAGCTTTCTTT,CASSLGGSRYTEAFF
TRBV2,19,-,TRBD1,TRBJ2-5,TGTGCCAGCAGTGTACCGGGACAGGGAGCCCCTCGGGGGGTGGAGACCCAGTACTTC,CASSVPGQGAPRGVETQYF
TRBV6-1,13,many,TRBD1,TRBJ2-1,TGTGCCAGCAGGGGACAGGGATTCAATGAGCAGTTCTTC,CASRGQGFNEQFF
TRBV3-1,15,-,-,TRBJ2-7,TGTGCCAGCAGCCAACTGACAGGATTAGTACACGAGCAGTACTTC,CASSQLTGLVHEQYF
TRBV14,14,-,-,TRBJ2-2,TGTGCCAGCAGCCAAGCGGCCCTCACCGGGGAGCTGTTTTTT,CASSQAALTGELFF
TRBV11-2,14,many,TRBD1,TRBJ1-1,TGTGCCAGCAGCTTGGGGACAGGGTACACTGAAGCTTTCTTT,CASSLGTGYTEAFF
TRBV4-3,17,few,TRBD2,TRBJ2-2,TGCGCCAGCAGCCAAGACGGAGCGGGAGGCAACACCGGGGAGCTGCTTTTT,CASSQDGAGGNTGELLF
TRBV7-2,17,few,TRBD2,TRBJ2-1,TGTGCCAGCAGTCCCCCACCGGGACTACCCGCTTGGAATGAGCAGTTCTTC,CASSPPPGLPAWNEQFF
TRBV24-1,13,-,-,TRBJ1-3,TGTGCCACCAGTGATTCCACCCAAGACACCATATATTTT,CATSDSTQDTIYF
TRBV7-9,17,-,TRBD2,TRBJ2-5,TGTGCCAGCAGCTTAGGAGGGGGACTAGCGGGAAAGGAGACCCAGTACTTC,CASSLGGGLAGKETQYF
TRBV19,15,few,TRBD1,TRBJ1-4,TGTGCCAGTGCCGCCGTCGGGACAGGGGACGGAAAACTGTTTTTT,CASAAVGTGDGKLFF
TRBV6-1,18,few,-,TRBJ2-1,TGTGCCAGCAGTGACCCCTTACTGGGAACATGGGGCTACAATGAGCAGTTCTTC,CASSDPLLGTWGYNEQFF
TRBV7-2,14,many,-,TRBJ2-1,TGTGCCAGCAGCCACTGGAAGTCCTTGTACGAGCAGTTCTTC,CASSHWKSLYEQFF
TRBV11-2,14,many,-,TRBJ2-7,TGTGCCAGCAGCTTAGACAGGGTATCGTACGAGCAGTACTTC,CASSLDRVSYEQYF
TRBV12-3/TRBV12-4,13,many,-,TRBJ1-2,TGTGCCAGCAGCTCATTTCCGGGCCATTACTACACCTTC,CASSSFPGHYYTF
TRBV13,15,many,TRBD2,TRBJ2-7,TGTGCCAGCAGCTCGACTAGCGCGAAATCCTACGAGCAGTACTTC,CASSSTSAKSYEQYF
TRBV6-1,15,-,-,TRBJ1-1,TGTGCCAGCAGTGCAACGGGGATAATGAACACTGAAGCTTTCTTT,CASSATGIMNTEAFF
TRBV12-3/TRBV12-4,14,few,TRBD1,TRBJ1-5,TGTGCCAGCACTCCTACAGGGGGAGGTCAGCCCCAGCATTTT,CASTPTGGGQPQHF
TRBV28,17,many,TRBD1,TRBJ1-1,TGTGCCAGCAGTACACCGGGACAGAAGTCGTATAGGGATGAAGCTTTCTTT,CASSTPGQKSYRDEAFF
TRBV3-1,16,many,TRBD2,TRBJ2-1,TGTGCCAGCAGCCAAGATGTCTCCGGGGGGGCCAGGCGGCAGTTCTTC,CASSQDVSGGARRQFF
TRBV2,13,many,TRBD1,TRBJ2-3,TGTGCCAGCAGCGACAGGGGCACAGATACGCAGTATTTT,CASSDRGTDTQYF
TRBV6-1,12,many,-,TRBJ1-1,TGTGCCAGCGGGGAAGGGACGGCTGAAGCTTTCTTT,CASGEGTAEAFF
TRBV7-9,13,few,-,TRBJ2-7,TGTGCCAGCAGCCTCACCTTGACCTACGAGCAGTACTTC,CASSLTLTYEQYF
TRBV2,15,many,-,TRBJ1-1,TGTGCCAGCAGTGACACGGGACACGAGAACACTGAAGCTTTCTTT,CASSDTGHENTEAFF
TRBV5-6,15,many,TRBD1,TRBJ2-2,TGTGCCAGCAGTGTTGGACAGGAGTCCACCGGGGAGCTGTTTTTT,CASSVGQESTGELFF
TRBV20-1,13,-,-,TRBJ1-4,TGCAGTGCTAGAGATAATACAGGGCGAAAACTGTTTTTT,CSARDNTGRKLFF
TRBV11-2,15,many,-,TRBJ2-3,TGTGCCAGCAGCTTAGATTTCCGGACGGAACCTACGCAGTATTTT,CASSLDFRTEPTQYF
TRBV6-1,15,-,TRBD1,TRBJ1-5,TGTGCCAGCAGTCAGAGCGGGACAGTGGATCAGCCCCAGCATTTT,CASSQSGTVDQPQHF
TRBV13,13,many,TRBD1,TRBJ2-7,TGTGCCAGCAGCCCTTACCCGGACAGGGTGCAGTACTTC,CASSPYPDRVQYF
TRBV5-1,14,many,TRBD2,TRBJ2-7,TGCGCCAGCAGCTTTAGCGGGAGGTCCTACGAGCAGTACTTC,CASSFSGRSYEQYF
TRBV2,19,-,TRBD2,TRBJ2-1,TGTGCCAGCAGTGAAATCGATAGTCGGCGGGAGGTAACCTACAATGAGCAGTTCTTC,CASSEIDSRREVTYNEQFF
TRBV5-1,14,many,-,TRBJ2-3,TGCGCCAGCAGCTGGACACAAGATGTGGATACGCAGTATTTT,CASSWTQDVDTQYF
TRBV24-1,16,-,-,TRBJ2-5,TGTGCCACCAGTGATTTGCACCCCCCCGGGGCGGAGACCCAGTACTTC,CATSDLHPPGAETQYF
TRBV2,14,few,-,TRBJ1-1,TGTGCCAGCAGCGGCCGGGCTCCTGGGACTGAAGCTTTCTTT,CASSGRAPGTEAFF
TRBV10-3,14,-,-,TRBJ1-2,TGTGCCGTCAGGGGAGGGGACCGGCTTCAGGGCTACACCTTC,CAVRGGDRLQGYTF
TRBV7-9,17,many,TRBD2,TRBJ2-5,TGTGCCAGCAGCGCGGGACTAGCGGGAGGGCCCCAAGAGACCCAGTACTTC,CASSAGLAGGPQETQYF
TRBV11-2,15,many,-,TRBJ1-6,TGTGCCAGCAGCTTAGGAACTCGCGGGAATTCACCCCTCCACTTT,CASSLGTRGNSPLHF
TRBV7-8,18,-,TRBD2,TRBJ2-4,TGTGCCAGCAGACCATACGGGAGACTAGCGGGAGTCAAAAACATTCAGTACTTC,CASRPYGRLAGVKNIQYF
TRBV12-3/TRBV12-4,13,many,-,TRBJ2-1,TGTGCCAGCAGCATCGGGGTCGACAATGAGCAGTTCTTC,CASSIGVDNEQFF